This TCR beta chain was documented in a study of cytomegalovirus exposure and HLA in healthy donors. The table came from immunoSEQ multiplex PCR; TCRdb's copy has only in-frame clones and leaves some out. The data hold more than 90,000 clones, with 70% to 90% observed a single time. The CDR3 loop spans 15 amino acids. The V gene's germline CDR1 is SGHNT and CDR2 YYREEE (reference sequence). V lost 4 bases, J lost 5 bases, and 4 bases stayed unmatched. The chain joins TRBV5-4 to TRBJ2-1; 12 bases are shared with TRBD2. Sequencing was performed on PBMCs. This clonotype was obtained from a man aged 18 to 30 in good health and CMV-seropositive. The CDR3 DNA is TGTGCCAGCAGCGAGACTAGCGGGAGTCACAATGAGCAGTTCTTC. Encoded protein: CASSETSGSHNEQFF.